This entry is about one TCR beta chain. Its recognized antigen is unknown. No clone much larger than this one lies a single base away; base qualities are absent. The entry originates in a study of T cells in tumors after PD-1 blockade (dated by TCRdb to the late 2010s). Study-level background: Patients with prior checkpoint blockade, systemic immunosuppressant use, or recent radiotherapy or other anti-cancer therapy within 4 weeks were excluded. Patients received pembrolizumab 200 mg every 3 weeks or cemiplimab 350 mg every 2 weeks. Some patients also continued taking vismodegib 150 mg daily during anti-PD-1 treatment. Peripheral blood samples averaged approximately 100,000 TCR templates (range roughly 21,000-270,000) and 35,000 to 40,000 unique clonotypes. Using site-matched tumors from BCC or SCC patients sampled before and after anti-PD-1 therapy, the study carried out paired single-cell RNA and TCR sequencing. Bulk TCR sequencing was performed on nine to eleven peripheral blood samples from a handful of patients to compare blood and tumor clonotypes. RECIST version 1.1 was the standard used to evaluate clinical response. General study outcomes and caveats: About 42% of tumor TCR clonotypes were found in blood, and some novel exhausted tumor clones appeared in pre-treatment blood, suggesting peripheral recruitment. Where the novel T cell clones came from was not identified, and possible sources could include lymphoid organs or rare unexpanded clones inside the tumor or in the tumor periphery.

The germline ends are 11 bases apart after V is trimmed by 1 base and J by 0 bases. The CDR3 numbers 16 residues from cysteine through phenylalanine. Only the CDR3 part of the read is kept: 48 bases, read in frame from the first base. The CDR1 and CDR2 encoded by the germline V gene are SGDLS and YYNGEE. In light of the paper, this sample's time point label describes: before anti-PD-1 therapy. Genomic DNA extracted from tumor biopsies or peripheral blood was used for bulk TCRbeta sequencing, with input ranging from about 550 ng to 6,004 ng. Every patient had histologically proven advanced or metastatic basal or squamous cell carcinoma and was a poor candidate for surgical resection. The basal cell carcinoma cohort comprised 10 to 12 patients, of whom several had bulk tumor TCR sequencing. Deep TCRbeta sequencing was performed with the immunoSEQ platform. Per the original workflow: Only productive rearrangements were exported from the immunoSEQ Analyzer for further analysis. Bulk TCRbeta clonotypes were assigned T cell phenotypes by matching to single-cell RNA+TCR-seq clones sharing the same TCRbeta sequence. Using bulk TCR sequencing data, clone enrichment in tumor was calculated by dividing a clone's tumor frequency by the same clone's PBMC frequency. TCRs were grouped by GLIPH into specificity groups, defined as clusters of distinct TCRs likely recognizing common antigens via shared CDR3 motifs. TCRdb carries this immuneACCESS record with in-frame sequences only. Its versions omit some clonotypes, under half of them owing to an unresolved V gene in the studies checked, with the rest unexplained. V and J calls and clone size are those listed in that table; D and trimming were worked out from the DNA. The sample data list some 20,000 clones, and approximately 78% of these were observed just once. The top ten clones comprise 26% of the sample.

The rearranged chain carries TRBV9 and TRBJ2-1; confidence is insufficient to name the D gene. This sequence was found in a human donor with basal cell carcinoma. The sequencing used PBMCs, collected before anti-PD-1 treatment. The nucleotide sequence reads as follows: TGTGCCAGCAGCGTATCCCTTTCTCGCTCCTACAATGAGCAGTTCTTC. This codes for CASSVSLSRSYNEQFF.